Following are 29 T cell receptor beta chains from one sample sequenced in a study of T cells expressing NK-cell markers (dated by TCRdb to about 2020). The protocol used for the library was 5' RACE. The run used an Illumina HiSeq 2000. Each entry corresponds to one CDR3 protein sequence from reads that TCRdb reprocessed, and DNA is not given. The table for this sample records about 440,000 distinct CDR3 sequences. The ten largest account for roughly 8% of the sample. Sequenced sample: blood T cells: a sorted CD56 or NKG2C T cell subset, CD4+ or CD8+ T cells, or bulk PBMC T cells (not recorded which). These receptors were obtained from a woman between 18 and 70 years old in good health.

The rearrangement links TRBV5-6 to TRBJ1-2. This CDR3 region has 12 residues. In germline, CDR1 is SGHDT, CDR2 YYEEEE. CDR3: CASSLSYSGYTF.

The chain recombines TRBV3-1 with TRBJ2-1; TCRdb proposes TRBD2, but this gene call is untestable without DNA. Germline CDR1 and CDR2: LGHDT and YNNKEL (reference sequence). There are 19 residues in the CDR3. This chain's CDR3 is CASSLSRLLNPTPHNEQFF.

The chain employs TRBV20-1 and TRBJ2-3; the TCRdb call, TRBD2, lacks DNA for checking. CDR1 and CDR2 from the germline V gene are DFQATT and SNEGSKA (reference sequence). This CDR3 has 17 residues. The CDR3 reads CSARDLEQGPHTDTQYF.

The V and J genes are TRBV6-5 and TRBJ1-1; TCRdb outputs TRBD1, but without DNA this stays unchecked. Germline-derived CDR1 and CDR2 are MNHEY and SVGAGI. The length of the CDR3 is 15 residues. The CDR3 sequence: CASSYFTGGGTEAFF.

The chain links TRBV7-9 to TRBJ2-6; TCRdb names TRBD2, which stays unverified in the absence of DNA. CDR3 length: 16 amino acids. The germline gives CDR1 SEHNR, CDR2 FQNEAQ (reference sequence). The chain's CDR3 is CASSLLAGRGANVLTF.

The chain combines TRBV5-1 with TRBJ2-1; TCRdb's D gene call, TRBD1, goes unchecked for lack of DNA. The germline gives CDR1 SGHRS, CDR2 YFSETQ. The CDR3 covers 15 residues. CDR3 protein: CASSPTGGSYNEQFF.

This chain connects TRBV29-1 to TRBJ1-5; TCRdb reports TRBD1, a call that lacks DNA to check it against. This CDR3 region has 16 residues. Germline-derived CDR1 and CDR2 are SQVTM and ANQGSEA. CDR3 protein: CSVGVTLRGPNQPQHF.

The V and J genes are TRBV6-5 and TRBJ1-6; the D call of TRBD1 rests on TCRdb alone, since no DNA is present to check it. This CDR3 is built from 15 residues. Germline-derived CDR1 and CDR2 are MNHEY and SVGAGI. The CDR3: CASSYWQGEDSPLHF.

The chain carries TRBV5-1 and TRBJ2-7; TCRdb picks TRBD2, but there is no DNA to check that call. CDR1 and CDR2 (germline): SGHRS, YFSETQ. This CDR3 is built from 13 residues. The CDR3 reads CASSLAGGDEQYF.

The CDR3 loop is CASSIGRVRNSPLHF. This chain joins TRBV19 and TRBJ1-6. Per the germline V gene, CDR1 is LNHDA and CDR2 is SQIVND (reference sequence). This CDR3 is 15 amino acids long.

This chain links TRBV3-1 with TRBJ2-5. CDR1 is LGHDT, CDR2 YNNKEL, per germline (reference sequence). The CDR3 spans 15 residues. The CDR3 region is CASSHWLSDQETQYF.

V gene TRBV10-2 combines with J gene TRBJ1-1. The CDR3 consists of 15 residues. Germline-derived CDR1 and CDR2 are WSHSY and SAAADI. Here the CDR3 reads CATTRWDNWNTEAFF.

V usage is TRBV5-4 and J usage is TRBJ2-7; TCRdb names TRBD1, which stays unverified in the absence of DNA. The CDR3 is 13 residues long. Germline values: CDR1 SGHNT, CDR2 YYREEE (reference sequence). CDR3 protein: CASSYGTVYEQYF. Full variable domain (missing parts from reference TRBV5-4 and TRBJ2-7): ETGVTQSPTHLIKTRGQQVTLRCSSQSGHNTVSWYQQALGQGPQFIFQYYREEENGRGNFPPRFSGLQFPNYSSELNVNALELDDSALYLCASSYGTVYEQYFGPGTRLTVT.

This chain connects TRBV10-2 to TRBJ2-1. The CDR3 sequence is 12 residues long. The germline gives CDR1 WSHSY, CDR2 SAAADI. The CDR3 is CASQYSYNEQFF.

The chain joins TRBV20-1 to TRBJ2-5; TCRdb's D call of TRBD2 is untestable without DNA. In germline, CDR1 is DFQATT, CDR2 SNEGSKA (reference sequence). CDR3 length equals 13 residues. This CDR3 is CSARLGPQETQYF.

CDR3 amino acids: CASSDGTRAQYF. This chain joins TRBV25-1 and TRBJ2-5; TCRdb gives TRBD1 as the D gene, but with no DNA this cannot be confirmed. The length of the CDR3 is 12 residues. Looked up from germline, CDR1 is MGHDK and CDR2 is SYGVNS.

This chain links TRBV7-2 with TRBJ2-5; TCRdb indicates TRBD2, and absent DNA this call remains unverified. Germline V gene sequence: CDR1 SGHTA, CDR2 FQGNSA. This CDR3 contains 15 residues. The CDR3 is CASSLGTSGVETQYF.

The genes are TRBV20-1 and TRBJ2-2; without DNA, the TCRdb call of TRBD2 cannot be checked. The CDR3 length is 11 residues. The germline CDR1 and CDR2 sequences are DFQATT and SNEGSKA (reference sequence). The CDR3 protein is CSARAGGELFF.

The chain joins TRBV27 to TRBJ2-1; TCRdb selects TRBD2, and the lack of DNA leaves this call unchecked. The CDR3 covers 16 residues. The germline gives CDR1 MNHEY, CDR2 SMNVEV (reference sequence). The CDR3: CASSFSSGSSYNEQFF.

The V gene is TRBV18, the J gene TRBJ1-5; TCRdb returns TRBD1, unconfirmable since there is no DNA. The CDR3 loop spans 14 amino acids. The V gene's germline CDR1 is KGHSH and CDR2 LQKENI. The CDR3 is CASSLGGTAQPQHF.

The chain recombines TRBV29-1 with TRBJ1-2. CDR3 length: 11 amino acids. The germline V gene encodes CDR1 SQVTM and CDR2 ANQGSEA. The chain's CDR3 is CSTGESNGYTF.

The chain carries TRBV27 and TRBJ2-7. CDR1 is MNHEY, CDR2 SMNVEV, per germline (reference sequence). There are 14 residues in the CDR3. CDR3 in amino acids: CASRERLGSYEQYF.

The V and J genes are TRBV19 and TRBJ2-1; with no DNA, the TCRdb D assignment of TRBD2 cannot be verified. The CDR3 runs to 15 residues. Looked up from germline, CDR1 is LNHDA and CDR2 is SQIVND (reference sequence). CDR3 sequence: CASSEGLFIGGEQFF.

The chain combines TRBV6-4 with TRBJ2-3; without DNA, the TCRdb call of TRBD1 cannot be checked. There are 17 residues in the CDR3. Germline V gene data show CDR1 as MRHNA and CDR2 as SNTAGT. CDR3 sequence reads: CASSDPQRGGTTDTQYF.

This chain links TRBV20-1 with TRBJ1-1; TCRdb selects TRBD1, and the lack of DNA leaves this call unchecked. Per germline, CDR1 DFQATT and CDR2 SNEGSKA (reference sequence). The CDR3 consists of 13 residues. CDR3 protein: CSAPGPPNTEAFF.

V and J are TRBV7-9 and TRBJ2-4; TCRdb's assignment of TRBD2 cannot be checked, as there is no DNA. Germline V lookup: CDR1 SEHNR, CDR2 FQNEAQ (reference sequence). The CDR3 covers 16 residues. CDR3 protein: CASSSTGPRAKNIQYF.

J is TRBJ1-1 and V is TRBV5-1; absent DNA, TCRdb's TRBD1 call cannot be checked. Germline-derived CDR1 and CDR2 are SGHRS and YFSETQ. CDR3 length: 14 residues. CDR3 sequence reads: CASSRTDRETEAFF.

The chain combines TRBV10-3 with TRBJ2-5; TCRdb picks TRBD1, but there is no DNA to check that call. This CDR3 is built from 15 residues. CDR1 and CDR2 (germline): ENHRY, SYGVKD. This CDR3 is CAISEGTETRETQYF.

This sequence joins TRBV10-3 and TRBJ2-5; TCRdb returns TRBD2, unconfirmable since there is no DNA. The CDR3 sequence is 18 residues long. The germline V gene has CDR1 ENHRY and CDR2 SYGVKD. CDR3 in amino acids: CAISTGTSGDAGQETQYF.